Detailed here is one TCR beta chain. Its antigen is not known. Each CDR3 protein gets one entry after TCRdb re-called the reads with MiXCR. The table records fewer than 350,000 distinct CDR3 sequences, about a sixth of them present only once. The CDR3 spans 14 residues. Trimming removed 2 bases from V and 7 bases from J; junction bases left unmatched: 5. The germline CDR1 and CDR2 sequences are SNHLY and FYNNEI. This sample is part of a study of T cell repertoires in cytomegalovirus infection. Study-wide context: Evidence of both CMV infection and a matching HLA type came from public TCR beta signatures. Study-wide results and limits: Predominance within the ex vivo response was attributable to HLA-C-restricted CMV-specific TCR beta clonotypes. Cumulative public TCR beta family frequency identified CMV carriers with the relevant HLA.

V and J are TRBV2 and TRBJ1-5; TRBD1 matches 7 bases. This clonotype was sampled from a human donor in good health (CMV status not recorded). Some clones in this sample may be carry-over from other donors' samples. The sample comprised PBMCs. The CDR3 nucleotides are TGTGCCAGCAGTGAAACAGGGGCCGAACAGCCCCAGCATTTT. Its translation: CASSETGAEQPQHF. Supplemented by reference TRBV2 and TRBJ1-5, the full variable domain reads EPEVTQTPSHQVTQMGQEVILRCVPISNHLYFYWYRQILGQKVEFLVSFYNNEISEKSEIFDDQFSVERPDGSNFTLKIRSTKLEDSAMYFCASSETGAEQPQHFGDGTRLSIL.